Listed below are T cell receptor beta chains from one sample, sequenced in a study of Tregs in tolerant kidney transplant recipients. Here immunoSEQ multiplex PCR was the method, and the copy in TCRdb shows in-frame clones only, minus some. Here the sample spans roughly 250,000 clones, more than 65% being singletons. The source material was CD4+ T cells from blood. These receptors all come from a human donor in good health. CDR3s include the opening cysteine and the closing phenylalanine or tryptophan. D genes are given only for firm matches.

v_call,d_call,j_call,cdr3_aa
TRBV6-4,.,TRBJ1-1,CASSFSRDTEAFF
TRBV13,TRBD2,TRBJ2-1,CASSLTSGRVREQFF
TRBV14,.,TRBJ2-1,CASSLRTPDEQFF
TRBV6-6,.,TRBJ2-1,CASSRTATYNEQFF
TRBV6-1,.,TRBJ1-4,CASSVQGLTNEKLFF
TRBV5-1,.,TRBJ2-1,CASSLGGSYNEQFF
TRBV2,.,TRBJ1-1,CASRTDTLNTEAFF
TRBV6-1,.,TRBJ1-4,CASSVDRQEKLFF
TRBV6-1,TRBD1,TRBJ1-6,CASSGQGDNSPLHF
TRBV5-1,TRBD2,TRBJ2-7,CASSLGPLAGSNSYEQYF
TRBV6-1,TRBD1,TRBJ1-1,CASSEATGGNTEAFF